These 6 T cell receptor beta chains were all obtained from the same sample, sequenced in a study of blood T cell repertoires in COVID-19. Sequencing was performed with immunoSEQ multiplex PCR; in TCRdb, only in-frame clones are kept and a portion is missing. The sample shows hundreds of thousands of clones, roughly nine tenths of them seen only once. The source material was PBMCs or T cells enriched from blood (not recorded which). The source of these receptors is a man aged 30 to 39 who had recovered from COVID-19.

This chain links TRBV28 with TRBJ2-2; tentatively, D is TRBD2 (6 bases). Germline V gene data show CDR1 as MDHEN and CDR2 as SYDVKM. The ends were cut back, 4 bases at V and 6 bases at J, with 18 bases in the middle. The CDR3 has 16 residues. The CDR3, as DNA: TGTGCCAGCAGTTCCCGGGGGTTGTCTCAAGCCGGGGAGCTGTTTTTT. As protein: CASSSRGLSQAGELFF.

This clone appeared once. The chain carries TRBV18 and TRBJ2-2; possibly TRBD2 for D (5 bases). Germline CDR1 KGHSH, CDR2 LQKENI. The CDR3 contains 17 residues. V gave up 2 bases and J gave up 0 bases, with 13 bases separating them. This chain's CDR3 is CASSPVAGYANTGELFF. Written as DNA, the CDR3 is TGTGCCAGCTCACCAGTGGCGGGCTACGCGAACACCGGGGAGCTGTTTTTT.

The J gene is TRBJ1-1, the V gene TRBV5-1, with 8 bases aligning to TRBD1. The CDR3 length is 14 residues. Trimming cost V 4 bases and J 3 bases; bases outside gene matches: 5. The germline V gene has CDR1 SGHRS and CDR2 YFSETQ. The chain's CDR3 is CASSATGADTEAFF. The CDR3 DNA sequence: TGCGCCAGCAGCGCGACAGGGGCAGACACTGAAGCTTTCTTT.

The chain couples TRBV9 to TRBJ1-6, with a weak D call TRBD1 (6 bases). CDR1 and CDR2 from the germline V gene are SGDLS and YYNGEE. CDR3 size: 16 residues. V lost 2 bases, J lost 7 bases, and 16 bases lay in between. CDR3 in DNA: TGTGCCAGCAGCGTGGGTGGGGGGGCGCTCAATTCACCCCTCCACTTT. Translated, it gives CASSVGGGALNSPLHF. Looking up the rest from reference TRBV9 and TRBJ1-6 gives the full variable domain: DSGVTQTPKHLITATGQRVTLRCSPRSGDLSVYWYQQSLDQGLQFLIQYYNGEERAKGNILERFSAQQFPDLHSELNLSSLELGDSALYFCASSVGGGALNSPLHFGNGTRLTVT.

V gene TRBV6-5 combines with J gene TRBJ2-2, with D unclear. The germline V gene has CDR1 MNHEY and CDR2 SVGAGI. The V end lost 2 bases, the J end lost 4 bases, and 5 bases lay between the germline ends. The CDR3 has 13 residues. The CDR3 DNA reads TGTGCCAGCAGTTACCAGATCACCGGGGAGCTGTTTTTT. Protein product: CASSYQITGELFF.

The J gene is TRBJ2-2, the V gene TRBV5-8, with TRBD2 matching over 14 bases. Germline V gene sequence: CDR1 SGHTS, CDR2 YDEGEE. The CDR3 has 18 residues. The V and J ends lost 4 bases and 5 bases, in that order; junction bases with no gene match: 10. CDR3: CASSADLGLAGVTGELFF. The CDR3 DNA is TGTGCCAGCAGCGCGGACTTGGGACTAGCGGGAGTTACCGGGGAGCTGTTTTTT.